This TCR beta chain emerged from a study of T-cell reconstitution after alpha-beta-depleted transplantation in children. V shed 3 bases and J shed 5 bases, with 10 bases lying between them. Germline V gives CDR1 WSHSY, CDR2 SAAADI. The CDR3 extends over 13 amino acids. A TCRbeta library incorporating unique molecular identifiers was prepared. TCRdb re-derived calls from the PCR reads in MiXCR, one entry per CDR3 protein. The data contain some 390,000 distinct CDR3 sequences, about a fifth of them singletons. This sample comprised PBMCs from the stem cell graft donor, obtained from the stem cell graft. The clonotype was recovered from a human donor who donated a stem cell graft to a child with acute myeloid leukemia. This chain connects TRBV10-2 to TRBJ1-2; D is possibly TRBD1 (5 bases). The CDR3 DNA follows: TGCGCCAGCAGTGACCAGGGATGGTATGGCTACACCTTC. This encodes CASSDQGWYGYTF.